A selection of T cell receptor beta chains follows, all from one sample in a study of T-cell memory formation after mild COVID-19. TCRdb reprocessed the 5' RACE reads with MiXCR, giving one entry per CDR3 protein. The sample yields about 110,000 distinct CDR3 sequences, 17% seen once. The sequenced sample was PBMCs or a T cell subset sorted from them (not recorded which). The receptors originated from an adult woman who had mild COVID-19 (a few samples of this study predate the infection). Cell type and time point are not known. Each CDR3 is given with its conserved first and last residue. Each record gives: clone size, V gene, J gene, D gene, CDR3 protein, CDR3 DNA. The D gene is left open where the match is weak. Rows give clone size only sometimes, using once, few, many, or a class for an expanded clone.

few,TRBV5-1,TRBJ1-2,.,CASSLARDGYTF,TGCGCCAGCAGCTTGGCAAGAGATGGCTACACCTTC
.,TRBV29-1,TRBJ2-7,.,CSVDQTEPYEQYF,TGCAGCGTTGATCAGACAGAACCCTACGAGCAGTACTTC
.,TRBV24-1,TRBJ2-7,.,CATSDYPFYEQYF,TGTGCCACCAGTGATTACCCTTTCTACGAGCAGTACTTC
many,TRBV7-3,TRBJ1-1,TRBD1,CASSLGPTGYTEAFF,TGTGCCAGCAGCTTAGGGCCGACAGGGTATACTGAAGCTTTCTTT
few,TRBV19,TRBJ1-5,TRBD1,CASTLVPGQGRQPQHF,TGTGCCAGTACCCTAGTCCCGGGACAGGGACGGCAGCCCCAGCATTTT
.,TRBV10-3,TRBJ2-7,.,CAIRRGYEQYF,TGTGCCATCAGGAGGGGATACGAGCAGTACTTC
.,TRBV7-9,TRBJ2-7,TRBD1,CASLGTGYEQYF,TGTGCCAGCCTCGGGACAGGCTACGAGCAGTACTTC
few,TRBV28,TRBJ2-3,.,CASSFQGLTDTQYF,TGTGCCAGCAGTTTTCAGGGCCTCACAGATACGCAGTATTTT
.,TRBV10-3,TRBJ2-7,.,CAISEEAFSYEQYF,TGTGCCATCAGTGAGGAAGCGTTCTCCTACGAGCAGTACTTC
few,TRBV11-2,TRBJ2-1,TRBD1,CASSLDFQGRGEQFF,TGTGCCAGCAGCTTAGATTTCCAGGGCAGGGGGGAGCAGTTCTTC
.,TRBV20-1,TRBJ2-1,TRBD2,CSATSGRSGEQFF,TGCAGTGCCACCAGCGGGAGGTCGGGAGAGCAGTTCTTC
.,TRBV7-6,TRBJ2-5,.,CASSLGAGDLETQYF,TGTGCCAGCAGCTTAGGGGCAGGGGATCTCGAGACCCAGTACTTC
few,TRBV5-1,TRBJ2-7,TRBD1,CASSQQQGLFHEQYF,TGCGCCAGCAGCCAACAACAGGGGCTATTCCACGAGCAGTACTTC
.,TRBV9,TRBJ1-1,.,CASSEQTGVGEAFF,TGTGCCAGCAGCGAACAGACAGGCGTTGGAGAAGCTTTCTTT
few,TRBV15,TRBJ1-2,.,CATSRGVPNGYTF,TGTGCCACCAGCAGAGGGGTACCCAATGGCTACACCTTC
.,TRBV5-1,TRBJ2-3,TRBD2,CASSSAGGGPPDTQYF,TGCGCCAGCAGTTCCGCCGGGGGGGGTCCGCCAGATACGCAGTATTTT